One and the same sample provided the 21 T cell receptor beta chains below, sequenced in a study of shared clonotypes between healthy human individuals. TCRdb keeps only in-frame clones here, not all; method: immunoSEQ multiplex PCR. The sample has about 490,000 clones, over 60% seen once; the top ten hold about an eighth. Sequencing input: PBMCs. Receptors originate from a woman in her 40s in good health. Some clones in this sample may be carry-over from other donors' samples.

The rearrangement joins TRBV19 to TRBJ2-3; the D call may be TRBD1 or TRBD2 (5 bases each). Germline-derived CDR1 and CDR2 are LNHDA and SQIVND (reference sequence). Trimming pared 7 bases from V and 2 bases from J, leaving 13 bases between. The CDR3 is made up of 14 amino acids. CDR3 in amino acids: CASNRDGNTDTQYF. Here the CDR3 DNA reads TGTGCCAGTAACCGGGACGGTAACACAGATACGCAGTATTTT.

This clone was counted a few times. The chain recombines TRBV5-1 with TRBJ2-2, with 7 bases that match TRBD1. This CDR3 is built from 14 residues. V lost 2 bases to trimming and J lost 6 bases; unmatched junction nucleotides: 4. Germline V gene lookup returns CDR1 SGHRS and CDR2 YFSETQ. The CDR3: CASSLLQGSGELFF. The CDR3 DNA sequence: TGCGCCAGCAGCTTACTACAGGGGTCCGGGGAGCTGTTTTTT.

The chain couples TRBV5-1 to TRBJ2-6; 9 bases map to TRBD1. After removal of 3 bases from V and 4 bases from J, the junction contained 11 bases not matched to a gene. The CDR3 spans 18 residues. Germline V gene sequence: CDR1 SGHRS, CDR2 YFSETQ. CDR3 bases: TGCGCCAGCAGCTCACCCAGGACAGGGGAGGCAGGGGCCAACGTCCTGACTTTC. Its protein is CASSSPRTGEAGANVLTF.

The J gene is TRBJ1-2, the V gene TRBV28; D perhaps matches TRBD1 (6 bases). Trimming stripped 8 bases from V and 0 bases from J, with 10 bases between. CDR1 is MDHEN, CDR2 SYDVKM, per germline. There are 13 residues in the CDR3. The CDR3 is CASQTGPNYGYTF. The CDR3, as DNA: TGTGCCAGCCAGACAGGCCCTAACTATGGCTACACCTTC.

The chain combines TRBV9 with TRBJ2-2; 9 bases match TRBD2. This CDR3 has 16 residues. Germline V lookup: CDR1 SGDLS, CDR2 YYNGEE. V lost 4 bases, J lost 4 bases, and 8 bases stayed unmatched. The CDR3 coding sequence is TGTGCCAGCAGCCTCCTAGCGGGGTCGGGCACCGGGGAGCTGTTTTTT. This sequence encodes CASSLLAGSGTGELFF.

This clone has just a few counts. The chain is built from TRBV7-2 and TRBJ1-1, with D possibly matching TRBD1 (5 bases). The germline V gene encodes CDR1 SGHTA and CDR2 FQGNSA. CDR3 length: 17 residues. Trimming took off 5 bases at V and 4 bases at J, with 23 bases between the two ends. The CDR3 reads CASSPPAQGRTGTEAFF. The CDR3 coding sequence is TGTGCCAGCAGCCCCCCGGCCCAGGGAAGGACGGGCACTGAAGCTTTCTTT. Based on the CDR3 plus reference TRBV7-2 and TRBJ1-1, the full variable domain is GAGVSQSPSNKVTEKGKDVELRCDPISGHTALYWYRQSLGQGLEFLIYFQGNSAPDKSGLPSDRFSAERTGGSVSTLTIQRTQQEDSAVYLCASSPPAQGRTGTEAFFGQGTRLTVV.

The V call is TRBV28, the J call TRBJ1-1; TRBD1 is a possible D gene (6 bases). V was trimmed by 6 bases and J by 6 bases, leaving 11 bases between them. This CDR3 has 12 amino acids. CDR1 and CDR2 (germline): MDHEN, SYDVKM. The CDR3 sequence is CASSQNRAEAFF. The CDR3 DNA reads TGTGCCAGCAGCCAAAACAGGGCTGAAGCTTTCTTT.

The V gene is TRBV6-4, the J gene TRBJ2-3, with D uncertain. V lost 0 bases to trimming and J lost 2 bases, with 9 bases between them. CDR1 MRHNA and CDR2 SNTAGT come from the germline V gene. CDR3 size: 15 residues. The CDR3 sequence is CASSDSRAVTDTQYF. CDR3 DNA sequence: TGTGCCAGCAGTGACTCGAGAGCCGTCACAGATACGCAGTATTTT.

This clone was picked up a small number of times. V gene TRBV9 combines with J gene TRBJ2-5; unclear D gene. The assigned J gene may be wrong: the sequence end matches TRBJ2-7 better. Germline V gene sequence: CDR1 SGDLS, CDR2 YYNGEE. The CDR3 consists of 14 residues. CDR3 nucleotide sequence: TGTGCCAGCAGCTTAAGGGTAGACTCCTACGAGCAGTACTTC. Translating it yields CASSLRVDSYEQYF.

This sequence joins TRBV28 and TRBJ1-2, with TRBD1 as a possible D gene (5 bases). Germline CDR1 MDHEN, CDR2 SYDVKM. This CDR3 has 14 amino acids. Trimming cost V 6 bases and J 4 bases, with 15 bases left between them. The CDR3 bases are TGTGCCAGCAGCTCCCCGGGACGGACCTATGGCTACACCTTC. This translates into CASSSPGRTYGYTF.

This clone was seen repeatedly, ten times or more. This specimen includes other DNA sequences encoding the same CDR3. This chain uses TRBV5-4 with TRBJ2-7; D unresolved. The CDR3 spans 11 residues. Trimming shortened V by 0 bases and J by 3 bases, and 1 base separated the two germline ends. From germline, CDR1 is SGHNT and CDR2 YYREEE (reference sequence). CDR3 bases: TGTGCCAGCAGCTTGGGCTACGAGCAGTACTTC. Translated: CASSLGYEQYF.

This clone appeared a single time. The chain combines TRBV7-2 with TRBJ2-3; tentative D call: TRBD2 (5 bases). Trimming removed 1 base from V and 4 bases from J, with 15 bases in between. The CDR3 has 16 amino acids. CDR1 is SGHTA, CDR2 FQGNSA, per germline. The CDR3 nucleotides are TGTGCCAGCAGCTTAGGAATAGCGAGGTCGGCAGATACGCAGTATTTT. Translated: CASSLGIARSADTQYF.

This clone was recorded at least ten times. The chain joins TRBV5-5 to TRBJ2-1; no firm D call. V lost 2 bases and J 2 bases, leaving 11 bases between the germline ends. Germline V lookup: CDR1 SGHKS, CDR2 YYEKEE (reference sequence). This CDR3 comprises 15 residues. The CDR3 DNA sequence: TGTGCCAGCAGCTTAGTTCCAGAGGCCTACAATGAGCAGTTCTTC. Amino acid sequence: CASSLVPEAYNEQFF.

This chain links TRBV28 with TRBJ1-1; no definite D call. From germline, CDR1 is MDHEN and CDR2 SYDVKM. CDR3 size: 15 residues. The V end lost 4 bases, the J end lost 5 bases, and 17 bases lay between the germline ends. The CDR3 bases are TGTGCCAGCAGTTCGCCCTGGAAAGGGAGGACTGAAGCTTTCTTT. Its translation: CASSSPWKGRTEAFF.

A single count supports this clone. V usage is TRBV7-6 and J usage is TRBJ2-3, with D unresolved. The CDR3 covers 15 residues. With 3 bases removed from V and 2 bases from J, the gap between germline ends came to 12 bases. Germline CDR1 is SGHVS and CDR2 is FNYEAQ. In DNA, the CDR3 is TGTGCCAGCAGCTTCGGGCCGCTGGTCACAGATACGCAGTATTTT. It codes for CASSFGPLVTDTQYF.

In nucleotides, the CDR3 is TGTGCCAGCAGCGTATCGAACAGCCCCTACGAGCAGTACTTC. Its protein is CASSVSNSPYEQYF. The V call is TRBV9, the J call TRBJ2-7; D is unresolved. CDR1 is SGDLS, CDR2 YYNGEE, per germline. Trimming left V 1 base short and J 2 bases short, with 10 bases between. The CDR3 is 14 amino acids.

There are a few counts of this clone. The CDR3 DNA sequence: TGTGCCAGCAGCCCGGACGGATACTCTGGAAACACCATATATTTT. This gives the protein CASSPDGYSGNTIYF. V gene TRBV7-9 combines with J gene TRBJ1-3; unclear D gene. This CDR3 is 15 amino acids long. V was clipped by 5 bases and J by 0 bases, with 11 bases between them. Germline-derived CDR1 and CDR2 are SEHNR and FQNEAQ (reference sequence).

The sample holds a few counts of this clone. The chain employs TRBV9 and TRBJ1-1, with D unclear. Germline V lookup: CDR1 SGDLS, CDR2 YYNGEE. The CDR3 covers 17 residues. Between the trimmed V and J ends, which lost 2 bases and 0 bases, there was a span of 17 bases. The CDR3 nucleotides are TGTGCCAGCAGCGTCCACTACCAGCCTCCCATGAACACTGAAGCTTTCTTT. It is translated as CASSVHYQPPMNTEAFF.

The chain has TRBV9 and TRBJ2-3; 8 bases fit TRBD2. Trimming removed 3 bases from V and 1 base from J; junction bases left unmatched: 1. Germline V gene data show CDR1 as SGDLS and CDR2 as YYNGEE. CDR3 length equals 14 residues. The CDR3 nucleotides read TGTGCCAGCAGCGCCGGGGGGGGCACAGATACGCAGTATTTT. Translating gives CASSAGGGTDTQYF.

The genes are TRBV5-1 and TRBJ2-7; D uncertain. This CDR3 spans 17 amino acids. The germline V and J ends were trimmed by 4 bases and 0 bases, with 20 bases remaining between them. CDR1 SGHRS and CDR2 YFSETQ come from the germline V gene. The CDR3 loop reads CASSPAPRILSSYEQYF. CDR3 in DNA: TGCGCCAGCAGCCCGGCCCCGCGAATCTTAAGCTCCTACGAGCAGTACTTC.

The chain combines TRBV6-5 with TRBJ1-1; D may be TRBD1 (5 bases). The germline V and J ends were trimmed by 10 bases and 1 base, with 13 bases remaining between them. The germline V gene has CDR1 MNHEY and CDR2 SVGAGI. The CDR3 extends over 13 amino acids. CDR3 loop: CATHQTANTEAFF. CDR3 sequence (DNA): TGTGCCACCCACCAGACAGCGAACACTGAAGCTTTCTTT.